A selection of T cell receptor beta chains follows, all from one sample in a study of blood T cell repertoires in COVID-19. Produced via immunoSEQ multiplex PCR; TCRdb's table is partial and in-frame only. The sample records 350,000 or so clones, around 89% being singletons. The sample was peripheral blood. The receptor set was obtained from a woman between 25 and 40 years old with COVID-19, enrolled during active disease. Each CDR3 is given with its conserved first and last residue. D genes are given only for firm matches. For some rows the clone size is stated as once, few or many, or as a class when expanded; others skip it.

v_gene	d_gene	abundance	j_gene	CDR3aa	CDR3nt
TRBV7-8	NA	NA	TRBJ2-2	CASSPLERYTGELFF	TGTGCCAGCAGCCCCTTGGAGCGATACACCGGGGAGCTGTTTTTT
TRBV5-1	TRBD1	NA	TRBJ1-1	CASSRGTGANTEAFF	TGCGCCAGCAGCAGAGGTACAGGGGCCAACACTGAAGCTTTCTTT
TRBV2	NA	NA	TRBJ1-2	CASSGITNGYTF	TGTGCCAGCAGTGGCATCACAAATGGCTACACCTTC
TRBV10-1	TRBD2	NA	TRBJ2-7	CASSSGVNYEQYF	TGCGCCAGTTCAAGCGGGGTGAACTACGAGCAGTACTTC
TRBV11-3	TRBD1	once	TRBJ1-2	CASSLVLRDRVLGYTF	TGTGCCAGCAGCTTAGTCCTCCGGGACAGGGTTCTCGGCTACACCTTC
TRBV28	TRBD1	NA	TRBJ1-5	CASSPQGGGNQPQHF	TGTGCCAGCAGTCCCCAGGGGGGTGGGAATCAGCCCCAGCATTTT
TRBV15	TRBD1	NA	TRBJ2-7	CATSRGDRGIREQYF	TGTGCCACCAGCAGAGGAGACAGGGGTATTAGGGAGCAGTACTTC
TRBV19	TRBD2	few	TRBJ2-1	CASRRLLAGTSYNEQFF	TGTGCCAGTAGGCGTCTATTAGCGGGGACATCCTACAATGAGCAGTTCTTC
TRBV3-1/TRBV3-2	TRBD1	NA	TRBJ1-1	CASSQDDRAQTEAFF	TGTGCCAGCAGCCAAGATGACAGGGCTCAGACTGAAGCTTTCTTT
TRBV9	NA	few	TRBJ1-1	CASSVDRGGGNTEAFF	TGTGCCAGCAGCGTAGACCGGGGAGGTGGGAACACTGAAGCTTTCTTT
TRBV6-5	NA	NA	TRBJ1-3	CASSPRTASGNTIYF	TGTGCCAGCAGCCCCAGGACAGCCTCTGGAAACACCATATATTTT
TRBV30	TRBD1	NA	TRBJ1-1	CAWTIDRVNTEAFF	TGTGCCTGGACTATCGACAGGGTGAACACTGAAGCTTTCTTT
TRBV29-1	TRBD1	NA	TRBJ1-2	CSVPRTGAGGYTF	TGCAGCGTTCCACGGACAGGGGCAGGGGGCTACACCTTC
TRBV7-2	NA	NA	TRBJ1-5	CASSLVGRGQPQHF	TGTGCCAGCAGCTTAGTAGGTCGAGGGCAGCCCCAGCATTTT
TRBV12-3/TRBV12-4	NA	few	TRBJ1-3	CASSFSGDTIYF	TGTGCCAGCAGTTTTTCGGGGGACACCATATATTTT
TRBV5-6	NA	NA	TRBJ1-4	CASSLLFPGKLFF	TGTGCCAGCAGCTTGCTTTTCCCGGGAAAACTGTTTTTT
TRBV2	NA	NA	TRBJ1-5	CASVGGLSNQPQHF	TGTGCCAGCGTGGGGGGGCTGAGCAATCAGCCCCAGCATTTT
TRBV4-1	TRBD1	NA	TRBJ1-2	CASSQDGTAYFYGYTF	TGCGCCAGCAGCCAAGACGGGACAGCTTACTTCTATGGCTACACCTTC
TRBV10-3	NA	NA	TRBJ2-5	CAISDRQEETQYF	TGTGCCATCAGTGATCGGCAGGAAGAGACCCAGTACTTC
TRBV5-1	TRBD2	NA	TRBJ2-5	CASSTTSGVETQYF	TGCGCCAGCAGCACGACTAGCGGGGTTGAGACCCAGTACTTC
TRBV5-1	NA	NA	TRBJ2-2	CASSPLQRQDHGGELFF	TGCGCCAGCAGCCCTTTACAACGACAGGACCACGGTGGGGAGCTGTTTTTT
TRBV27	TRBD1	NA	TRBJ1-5	CASSLTPGGNQPQHF	TGTGCCAGCAGTTTAACCCCAGGGGGAAATCAGCCCCAGCATTTT
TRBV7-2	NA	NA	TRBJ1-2	CASSNTGRAAF	TGTGCCAGCAGCAATACAGGGAGGGCCGCCTTC
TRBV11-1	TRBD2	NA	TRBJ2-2	CASSLARWTSLATGELFF	TGTGCCAGCAGCTTAGCGCGTTGGACTAGCCTGGCTACCGGGGAGCTGTTTTTT
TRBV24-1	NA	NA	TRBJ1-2	CATSALDSQGGYTF	TGTGCCACCAGTGCCTTGGACAGTCAGGGCGGCTACACCTTC
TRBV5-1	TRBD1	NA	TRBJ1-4	CASSLRGTGSTNEKLFF	TGCGCCAGCAGCTTGAGAGGGACAGGGTCAACTAATGAAAAACTGTTTTTT
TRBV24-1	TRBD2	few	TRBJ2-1	CATSDLSGGPYNEQFF	TGTGCCACCAGTGATTTAAGCGGGGGCCCCTACAATGAGCAGTTCTTC
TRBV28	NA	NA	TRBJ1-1	CASLYRVDDTEAFF	TGTGCCAGCTTATACAGGGTAGATGACACTGAAGCTTTCTTT
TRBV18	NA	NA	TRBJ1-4	CASSPLTGSTNEKLFF	TGTGCCAGCTCACCGTTAACAGGGTCAACTAATGAAAAACTGTTTTTT
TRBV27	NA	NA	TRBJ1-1	CASSSLDADSNTEAFF	TGTGCCAGCAGTTCCCTAGATGCCGATTCCAACACTGAAGCTTTCTTT
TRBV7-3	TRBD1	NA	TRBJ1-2	CASSLEQGADYGYTF	TGTGCCAGCAGCTTAGAACAGGGGGCCGACTATGGCTACACCTTC
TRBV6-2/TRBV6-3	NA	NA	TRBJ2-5	CASSRTAQETQYF	TGTGCCAGCAGTCGGACAGCACAAGAGACCCAGTACTTC
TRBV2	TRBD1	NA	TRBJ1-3	CASRAGGSGNTIYF	TGTGCCAGCAGAGCAGGGGGCTCTGGAAACACCATATATTTT
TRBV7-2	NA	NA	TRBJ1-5	CASSSQGPSNQPQHF	TGTGCCAGCAGCTCCCAGGGTCCGAGCAATCAGCCCCAGCATTTT
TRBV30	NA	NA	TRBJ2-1	CAWGRKAISYNEQFF	TGTGCCTGGGGTCGAAAAGCTATCTCCTACAATGAGCAGTTCTTC
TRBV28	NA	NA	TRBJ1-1	CASSGRLRLF	TGTGCCAGCAGTGGCCGTTTGAGGCTCTTT
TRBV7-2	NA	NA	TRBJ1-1	CASSTATGGRTEAFF	TGTGCCAGCAGCACCGCAACCGGGGGTCGCACTGAAGCTTTCTTT
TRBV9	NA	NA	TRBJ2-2	CASSVVGLSGRTGELFF	TGTGCCAGCAGCGTAGTAGGGTTGTCAGGGAGGACCGGGGAGCTGTTTTTT
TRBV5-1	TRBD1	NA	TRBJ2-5	CASSYTGTGDETQYF	TGCGCCAGCAGCTACACCGGGACAGGGGACGAGACCCAGTACTTC
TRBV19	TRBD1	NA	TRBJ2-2	CASQGQGHTGELFF	TGTGCCAGTCAAGGACAGGGTCACACCGGGGAGCTGTTTTTT
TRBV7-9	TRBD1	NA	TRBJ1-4	CASSGRDSPEKLFF	TGTGCCAGCAGCGGACGGGACAGCCCCGAAAAACTGTTTTTT
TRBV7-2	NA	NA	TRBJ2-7	CASSLDSSNRIYEQYF	TGTGCCAGCAGCTTAGACAGTAGTAACAGAATCTACGAGCAGTACTTC
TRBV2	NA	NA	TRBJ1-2	CASSESRGNYGYTF	TGTGCCAGCAGTGAATCTCGGGGGAACTATGGCTACACCTTC
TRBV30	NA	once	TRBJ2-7	CAWGGSGYEQYF	TGTGCCTGGGGAGGGTCGGGCTACGAGCAGTACTTC
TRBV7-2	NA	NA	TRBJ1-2	CASSLEPYYGYTF	TGTGCCAGCAGCTTAGAGCCCTACTATGGCTACACCTTC